Below, 18 T cell receptor beta chains from the same sample are listed, as sequenced in a study of T-cell memory formation after mild COVID-19. TCRdb passed the 5' RACE reads through MiXCR, listing each CDR3 protein once. The table records approximately 440,000 distinct CDR3 sequences, roughly 20% of them present only once. Sequencing used PBMCs or a T cell subset sorted from them (not recorded which). The receptors stem from an adult woman who had mild COVID-19 (a few samples of this study predate the infection). Cell type and time point are not known.

This chain joins TRBV9 and TRBJ2-3, with a tentative D call TRBD2 (6 bases). V lost 0 bases to trimming and J lost 1 base, with 12 bases between them. Germline lookup yields CDR1 SGDLS and CDR2 YYNGEE. The CDR3 spans 16 residues. Here the CDR3 DNA reads TGTGCCAGCAGCGTAGCGGAGGGGCGCGGCACAGATACGCAGTATTTT. Translated: CASSVAEGRGTDTQYF.

The V call is TRBV7-2, the J call TRBJ2-2; 8 bases align to TRBD2. Germline assignment: CDR1 SGHTA and CDR2 FQGNSA. The CDR3 has 15 residues. The ends lost 2 bases at V and 6 bases at J; junction bases unmatched: 5. CDR3 DNA: TGTGCCAGCAGCTTACTAGCGGGCGCAGCCGGGGAGCTGTTTTTT. Translating it yields CASSLLAGAAGELFF.

This clonotype was counted ten times or more. V and J are TRBV7-3 and TRBJ2-3, with TRBD2 identical over 10 bases. The ends lost 5 bases at V and 4 bases at J; junction bases unmatched: 3. Germline CDR1 and CDR2: SGHTA and FQGTGA. The CDR3 runs to 14 residues. This CDR3 reads CASSPGTSADTQYF. The CDR3 DNA sequence: TGTGCCAGCAGCCCTGGGACTAGCGCAGATACGCAGTATTTT. Full variable domain (missing parts from reference TRBV7-3 and TRBJ2-3): GAGVSQTPSNKVTEKGKYVELRCDPISGHTALYWYRQSLGQGPEFLIYFQGTGAADDSGLPNDRFFAVRPEGSVSTLKIQRTERGDSAVYLCASSPGTSADTQYFGPGTRLTVL.

The chain has TRBV4-3 and TRBJ2-2; possibly TRBD1 or TRBD2 for D (6 bases each). Trimming removed 0 bases from V and 5 bases from J, with 16 bases in between. The germline V gene has CDR1 LGHNA and CDR2 YSLEER. CDR3 length: 17 amino acids. CDR3 in amino acids: CASSQDWGRGGTGELFF. The CDR3 bases are TGCGCCAGCAGCCAAGATTGGGGCAGGGGAGGAACCGGGGAGCTGTTTTTT.

V usage is TRBV7-9 and J usage is TRBJ2-1; unclear D gene. This CDR3 has 13 residues. Germline-derived CDR1 and CDR2 are SEHNR and FQNEAQ (reference sequence). V dropped 5 bases and J dropped 5 bases, with 10 bases sitting between them. The CDR3 sequence is CASSPTVDNEQFF. The CDR3 bases are TGTGCCAGCAGCCCAACCGTAGACAATGAGCAGTTCTTC.

The sample holds many counts of this clonotype. This rearrangement joins TRBV20-1 to TRBJ2-4; no clear D. Trimming stripped 6 bases from V and 0 bases from J, with 12 bases between. Germline-derived CDR1 and CDR2 are DFQATT and SNEGSKA (reference sequence). This CDR3 region has 14 residues. CDR3 residues: CSANPGLAKNIQYF. DNA for the CDR3: TGCAGTGCCAACCCTGGGCTAGCCAAAAACATTCAGTACTTC.

The table lists this clonotype with a few counts. The chain joins TRBV7-9 to TRBJ2-7; D is perhaps TRBD1 or TRBD2 (5 bases each). CDR3 length: 15 amino acids. V lost 4 bases to trimming and J lost 4 bases, with 17 bases between them. Germline V lookup: CDR1 SEHNR, CDR2 FQNEAQ (reference sequence). CDR3: CASSSGALGDYEQYF. The CDR3 region has the DNA TGTGCCAGCAGCTCCGGGGCCCTTGGGGATTACGAGCAGTACTTC.

CDR3 in amino acids: CASSLSSVGDTQYF. The CDR3 nucleotides are TGTGCCAGCAGTTTAAGCAGCGTTGGAGATACGCAGTATTTT. The genes are TRBV12-3 or TRBV12-4 and TRBJ2-3; unclear D gene. This CDR3 is built from 14 residues. V lost 2 bases and J 5 bases, leaving 11 bases between the germline ends.

The V call is TRBV15, the J call TRBJ1-5, with TRBD1 matching 7 bases. The germline V gene has CDR1 LNHNV and CDR2 YYDKDF (reference sequence). The ends lost 8 bases at V and 6 bases at J; junction bases unmatched: 7. CDR3 size: 13 residues. The DNA of the CDR3 is TGTGCCACCGGAGGACAGGTCAGTCAGCCCCAGCATTTT. Protein: CATGGQVSQPQHF.

This sequence joins TRBV9 and TRBJ1-3; D perhaps matches TRBD1 (6 bases). The CDR3 covers 14 residues. Looked up from germline, CDR1 is SGDLS and CDR2 is YYNGEE. V was shortened by 3 bases and J by 3 bases, with 10 bases between the two germline ends. CDR3 region: CASSGTAIGNTIYF. CDR3 in DNA: TGTGCCAGCAGCGGGACAGCTATTGGAAACACCATATATTTT.

V usage is TRBV10-3 and J usage is TRBJ2-5; D ambiguous. The CDR3 is made up of 13 amino acids. The V gene lost 3 bases and the J gene lost 4 bases, with 9 bases spanning the gap. From germline, CDR1 is ENHRY and CDR2 SYGVKD. DNA of the CDR3: TGTGCCATCAGTGAACCAGCTCGAGAGACCCAGTACTTC. This translates into CAISEPARETQYF.

The J gene is TRBJ1-6, the V gene TRBV25-1, with 9 nucleotides matching TRBD1. This CDR3 contains 13 residues. CDR1 is MGHDK and CDR2 is SYGVNS in the germline V gene. Trimming removed 9 bases from V and 9 bases from J; junction bases left unmatched: 6. The CDR3 bases are TGTGCCAGTACACAGGGGGCCCCTTCACCCCTCCACTTT. This translates into CASTQGAPSPLHF.

This clonotype was seen a few times. V usage is TRBV2 and J usage is TRBJ2-1, with 13 bases lining up with TRBD2. V shed 2 bases and J 8 bases; nucleotides not matched to a gene: 6. Germline CDR1 reads SNHLY; CDR2 reads FYNNEI. The CDR3 totals 16 residues. The CDR3 coding sequence is TGTGCCAGCAGTGAAAAACTAGCGGGGGGGTACGATGAGCAGTTCTTC. Protein: CASSEKLAGGYDEQFF.

This chain uses TRBV27 with TRBJ2-1; the D gene could be TRBD1 or TRBD2 (6 bases each). Germline-derived CDR1 and CDR2 are MNHEY and SMNVEV (reference sequence). This CDR3 comprises 15 residues. Trimming stripped 5 bases from V and 8 bases from J, with 19 bases between. This CDR3 is CASSPRGPDFHEQFF. The DNA for the CDR3 is TGTGCCAGCAGTCCCCGGGGGCCAGACTTCCATGAGCAGTTCTTC.

The V call is TRBV4-2, the J call TRBJ1-3; D is uncertain. CDR3 length: 14 residues. Per germline, CDR1 LGHNA and CDR2 YNFKEQ. Trimming stripped 1 base from V and 1 base from J, with 5 bases between. The CDR3 DNA sequence: TGTGCCAGCAGCCAAGGGTCATCTGGAAACACCATATATTTT. Protein: CASSQGSSGNTIYF.

This clonotype was detected a few times. This CDR3 is CASSPGTGKRYGYTF. The CDR3 nucleotides are TGTGCCAGCAGCCCCGGGACAGGGAAGCGCTATGGCTACACCTTC. The chain carries TRBV27 and TRBJ1-2; 9 bases are a match to TRBD1. Germline V gives CDR1 MNHEY, CDR2 SMNVEV (reference sequence). V lost 6 bases, J lost 4 bases, and 9 bases stayed unmatched. CDR3 length equals 15 residues.

This clonotype turned up a few times. The CDR3 DNA reads TGCGCCACCCTCGGGACCGCTCATCAGCCCCAGCATTTT. Residues: CATLGTAHQPQHF. The chain recombines TRBV10-2 with TRBJ1-5, with a tentative D call TRBD1 (5 bases). The germline V gene has CDR1 WSHSY and CDR2 SAAADI. This CDR3 has 13 residues. V shed 10 bases and J shed 5 bases, with 15 bases lying between them.

This clonotype was found a few times. The chain is built from TRBV12-3 or TRBV12-4 and TRBJ2-3, with D possibly called TRBD1 or TRBD2 (5 bases each). The germline V and J ends were trimmed by 7 bases and 3 bases, with 14 bases remaining between them. The CDR3 covers 14 residues. CDR3 residues: CASIPVRGTDTQYF. For the CDR3, the DNA is TGTGCCAGCATTCCTGTGAGGGGAACAGATACGCAGTATTTT.